Described below is a single T cell receptor beta chain sequence and its context. What antigen it recognizes has not been identified. Base qualities are not provided; no much larger clone lies one nucleotide away. The data were taken from a study of blood T cell repertoires in COVID-19 (dated by TCRdb to about 2020). A note on the overall study: Samples covering the acute and convalescent phases of COVID-19 were provided by collaborators in the United States, Italy and Spain. Where HLA class I and class II types were available, the types were taken from metadata supplied by the sample provider, not from assay-based typing. Deeply sampled blood TCRbeta repertoires from subjects exposed to, actively infected with, or recovered from COVID-19 were included in the dataset. The prospective study material was composed of cDNA or gDNA derived from T cells, B-cell-depleted T cells, or PBMCs. The samples were drawn from the first 160 participants of the ongoing ImmuneRACE study and from roughly 1,300 subjects provided by 6 global collaborators. Sample metadata almost always included a de-identified subject ID, COVID-19 status, age in years and sex. A freely available public database, intended as a resource for researchers studying the immune response to SARS-CoV-2, is where the repertoires were released.

Paper-wide results and their limitations: How much clinical and demographic metadata was included differed by source and by participant, and the metadata was provided uncurated.

In the germline V gene (reference sequence), CDR1 corresponds to LGHDT and CDR2 to YNNKEL. Trimmed from V: 4 bases; trimmed from J: 3 bases; junction bases lacking a gene match: 7. The CDR3 spans 16 residues, from the cysteine through the phenylalanine. This entry keeps only the CDR3 DNA: 48 bases, framed from base 1. Each collaborating institution followed its own protocols to collect whole blood in K2EDTA tubes. Collaborator samples were shipped for TCRbeta analysis as frozen whole blood, isolated PBMCs, or DNA extracted from either sample type. The immunoSEQ Assay, a bias-controlled multiplex PCR, was used to amplify TCRbeta CDR3 regions from genomic DNA. Turning to the authors' computational methods: Within the assay, amplification of reference gene primers was used to estimate how many nucleated cells each sample contained. To quantify the absolute abundance of each unique TCRbeta CDR3 rearrangement, sequence reads were collapsed and filtered. For each sample, productive Simpson clonality was calculated as the square root of Simpson's diversity index across productive rearrangements. TCRdb mirrors the immuneACCESS table, restricted to in-frame sequences. Some clones are absent from its copies; in checked studies, under half trace to an unresolved V gene, and the reason for the others is unknown. D and trimming were read from the DNA, whereas the V and J calls and clone size are those reported in that table. The sample data list around 140,000 clones, and roughly 90% of these were observed just once. Of the sample, about 2% is held by the ten largest clones.

Sequences were obtained from peripheral blood. The source is a man between 70 and 80 years old with active COVID-19. The sequence links TRBV3-1 (or the pseudogene TRBV3-2) to TRBJ2-3; 10 central nucleotides agree with TRBD2. The DNA reads as follows: TGTGCCAGCAGCCCCAGCGGGAGGGCCCGGACAGATACGCAGTATTTT. This translates into CASSPSGRARTDTQYF.